A selection of T cell receptor beta chains follows, all from one sample in a study of CD8 T cells in Susac syndrome. A single record per CDR3 protein comes from TCRdb applying MiXCR to the immunoSEQ multiplex PCR reads. The sample consists of approximately 300,000 distinct CDR3 sequences, 75% to 85% of them appearing once. What was sequenced was CD8+ T cells from PBMCs. These receptors all come from a human donor with multiple sclerosis. Both conserved end residues are part of each CDR3. The D gene is left open where the match is weak. Clone size is shown for a subset of rows, as once, few, many or a class of expanded clone.

abundance: few
d_gene: .
j_gene: TRBJ2-1
v_gene: TRBV4-1
CDR3aa: CASSQVILTEQFF
CDR3nt: TGCGCCAGCAGCCAAGTGATTTTGACGGAGCAGTTCTTC

abundance: few
d_gene: .
j_gene: TRBJ1-2
v_gene: TRBV4-3
CDR3aa: CASSQDLGSYGYTF
CDR3nt: TGCGCCAGCAGCCAAGATCTCGGGAGCTATGGCTACACCTTC

abundance: .
d_gene: .
j_gene: TRBJ2-1
v_gene: TRBV12-3/TRBV12-4
CDR3aa: CASRPGTYYNEQFF
CDR3nt: TGTGCCAGCAGACCCGGGACCTACTACAATGAGCAGTTCTTC

abundance: .
d_gene: TRBD1
j_gene: TRBJ1-1
v_gene: TRBV28
CDR3aa: CASSLFGQGVGKAFF
CDR3nt: TGTGCCAGCAGTTTATTTGGACAGGGAGTTGGTAAAGCTTTCTTT

abundance: .
d_gene: TRBD2
j_gene: TRBJ2-1
v_gene: TRBV29-1
CDR3aa: CSVARTSGMYEQFF
CDR3nt: TGCAGCGTTGCTAGGACTAGCGGGATGTATGAGCAGTTCTTC

abundance: .
d_gene: TRBD2
j_gene: TRBJ2-3
v_gene: TRBV28
CDR3aa: CASSIAGNPDTQYF
CDR3nt: TGTGCCAGCAGCATAGCGGGGAACCCAGATACGCAGTATTTT

abundance: .
d_gene: .
j_gene: TRBJ1-2
v_gene: TRBV19
CDR3aa: CASSIALWAGHGYTF
CDR3nt: TGTGCCAGTAGTATAGCCCTTTGGGCAGGGCATGGCTACACCTTC

abundance: .
d_gene: .
j_gene: TRBJ1-5
v_gene: TRBV4-3
CDR3aa: CASSQYSRGGNQPQHF
CDR3nt: TGCGCCAGCAGCCAATATTCGCGGGGTGGCAATCAGCCCCAGCATTTT

abundance: .
d_gene: TRBD1
j_gene: TRBJ2-5
v_gene: TRBV6-2/TRBV6-3
CDR3aa: CASSRGQGGRGETQYF
CDR3nt: TGTGCCAGCAGCCGCGGACAGGGAGGACGTGGCGAGACCCAGTACTTC

abundance: once
d_gene: .
j_gene: TRBJ2-1
v_gene: TRBV28
CDR3aa: CASSQVGLVFINEQFF
CDR3nt: TGTGCCAGCAGCCAGGTCGGGCTAGTCTTCATCAATGAGCAGTTCTTC

abundance: .
d_gene: .
j_gene: TRBJ1-1
v_gene: TRBV7-3
CDR3aa: CASSLNNEAGTEAFF
CDR3nt: TGTGCCAGCAGCTTAAATAACGAGGCGGGCACTGAAGCTTTCTTT

abundance: .
d_gene: .
j_gene: TRBJ2-1
v_gene: TRBV13
CDR3aa: CASSWSYNEQFF
CDR3nt: TGTGCCAGCAGTTGGTCTTACAATGAGCAGTTCTTC

abundance: .
d_gene: .
j_gene: TRBJ2-1
v_gene: TRBV5-6
CDR3aa: CASSLDYEQFF
CDR3nt: TGTGCCAGCAGCTTGGATTATGAGCAGTTCTTC

abundance: .
d_gene: TRBD2
j_gene: TRBJ2-2
v_gene: TRBV28
CDR3aa: CASSMPTSGPNTGELFF
CDR3nt: TGTGCCAGCAGTATGCCAACTAGCGGGCCGAACACCGGGGAGCTGTTTTTT

abundance: .
d_gene: TRBD2
j_gene: TRBJ2-1
v_gene: TRBV7-9
CDR3aa: CASRIGLAATNEQFF
CDR3nt: TGTGCCAGTAGAATAGGACTAGCCGCTACGAATGAGCAGTTCTTC

abundance: .
d_gene: TRBD2
j_gene: TRBJ2-7
v_gene: TRBV24-1
CDR3aa: CATSDERGSSYEQYF
CDR3nt: TGTGCCACCAGTGATGAGCGGGGGAGCTCCTACGAGCAGTACTTC

abundance: .
d_gene: TRBD2
j_gene: TRBJ2-1
v_gene: TRBV29-1
CDR3aa: CSVHLGEGRAEQFF
CDR3nt: TGCAGCGTCCACCTTGGTGAGGGGAGGGCTGAGCAGTTCTTC

abundance: .
d_gene: .
j_gene: TRBJ2-7
v_gene: TRBV27
CDR3aa: CASSRTVLGEQYF
CDR3nt: TGTGCCAGCAGTAGGACCGTTTTAGGTGAGCAGTACTTC

abundance: .
d_gene: TRBD2
j_gene: TRBJ2-5
v_gene: TRBV20-1
CDR3aa: CSARALADQETQYF
CDR3nt: TGCAGTGCTAGGGCCCTAGCGGATCAAGAGACCCAGTACTTC

abundance: few
d_gene: .
j_gene: TRBJ2-2
v_gene: TRBV7-9
CDR3aa: CASSLAPGVAGELFF
CDR3nt: TGTGCCAGCAGCTTAGCGCCAGGGGTGGCCGGGGAGCTGTTTTTT

abundance: .
d_gene: .
j_gene: TRBJ2-5
v_gene: TRBV7-9
CDR3aa: CASSPHGGSGEETQYF
CDR3nt: TGTGCCAGCAGCCCCCACGGAGGGTCAGGCGAAGAGACCCAGTACTTC

abundance: .
d_gene: .
j_gene: TRBJ2-1
v_gene: TRBV4-2
CDR3aa: CASSQDIVSEVSEQFF
CDR3nt: TGTGCCAGCAGCCAAGATATAGTCTCAGAAGTAAGTGAGCAGTTCTTC

abundance: .
d_gene: TRBD2
j_gene: TRBJ2-1
v_gene: TRBV11-2
CDR3aa: CASSFLAGGNDEQFF
CDR3nt: TGTGCCAGCAGCTTCTTGGCGGGAGGGAACGATGAGCAGTTCTTC

abundance: .
d_gene: TRBD2
j_gene: TRBJ2-6
v_gene: TRBV9
CDR3aa: CASSDSGSSGANVLTF
CDR3nt: TGTGCCAGCAGCGATAGCGGGAGCTCTGGGGCCAACGTCCTGACTTTC

abundance: .
d_gene: .
j_gene: TRBJ2-1
v_gene: TRBV7-9
CDR3aa: CASTSVAGYNEQFF
CDR3nt: TGTGCCAGCACCTCTGTGGCGGGCTACAATGAGCAGTTCTTC

abundance: .
d_gene: .
j_gene: TRBJ1-2
v_gene: TRBV27
CDR3aa: CASSLGKTYFPGYTF
CDR3nt: TGTGCCAGCAGTTTAGGAAAGACTTATTTCCCTGGCTACACCTTC

abundance: few
d_gene: .
j_gene: TRBJ1-1
v_gene: TRBV7-9
CDR3aa: CASRQGTTEAFF
CDR3nt: TGTGCCAGCAGACAGGGTACCACTGAAGCTTTCTTT

abundance: .
d_gene: .
j_gene: TRBJ2-1
v_gene: TRBV7-8
CDR3aa: CASSLVNNEQFF
CDR3nt: TGTGCCAGCAGCTTAGTTAACAATGAGCAGTTCTTC

abundance: .
d_gene: .
j_gene: TRBJ2-3
v_gene: TRBV6-2/TRBV6-3
CDR3aa: CASSLQVVTDTQYF
CDR3nt: TGTGCCAGCAGTTTGCAGGTCGTCACAGATACGCAGTATTTT

abundance: .
d_gene: .
j_gene: TRBJ1-1
v_gene: TRBV28
CDR3aa: CASSLNGWLSGTEAFF
CDR3nt: TGTGCCAGCAGTTTAAACGGGTGGCTGAGTGGGACTGAAGCTTTCTTT

abundance: .
d_gene: TRBD1
j_gene: TRBJ2-3
v_gene: TRBV20-1
CDR3aa: CSASSYPGTGNPSTDTQYF
CDR3nt: TGCAGTGCTAGTTCTTATCCCGGGACAGGGAATCCTAGCACAGATACGCAGTATTTT

abundance: .
d_gene: TRBD2
j_gene: TRBJ2-1
v_gene: TRBV4-3
CDR3aa: CASSQVLIGTSVNNEQFF
CDR3nt: TGCGCCAGCAGCCAAGTCCTCATCGGGACTAGCGTTAACAATGAGCAGTTCTTC

abundance: once
d_gene: .
j_gene: TRBJ2-1
v_gene: TRBV5-8
CDR3aa: CASSGGGSTWHEQFF
CDR3nt: TGTGCCAGCAGCGGAGGGGGCTCAACTTGGCATGAGCAGTTCTTC

abundance: .
d_gene: .
j_gene: TRBJ1-2
v_gene: TRBV9
CDR3aa: CASSVVGGANYGYTF
CDR3nt: TGTGCCAGCAGCGTAGTAGGGGGAGCTAACTATGGCTACACCTTC

abundance: .
d_gene: .
j_gene: TRBJ1-2
v_gene: TRBV5-6
CDR3aa: CASGKNQRGGYTF
CDR3nt: TGTGCCAGCGGAAAGAACCAACGGGGTGGCTACACCTTC

abundance: .
d_gene: TRBD2
j_gene: TRBJ2-7
v_gene: TRBV9
CDR3aa: CASSVSGLADDYEQYF
CDR3nt: TGTGCCAGCAGCGTGAGTGGGCTAGCGGACGACTACGAGCAGTACTTC

abundance: .
d_gene: TRBD2
j_gene: TRBJ2-3
v_gene: TRBV6-1
CDR3aa: CASSLNLAGGFTDTQYF
CDR3nt: TGTGCCAGCAGTCTAAACCTGGCGGGAGGCTTCACAGATACGCAGTATTTT

abundance: .
d_gene: .
j_gene: TRBJ2-7
v_gene: TRBV27
CDR3aa: CASSLGGDSYEQYF
CDR3nt: TGTGCCAGCAGTCTAGGGGGGGATTCCTACGAGCAGTACTTC

abundance: once
d_gene: .
j_gene: TRBJ2-1
v_gene: TRBV20-1
CDR3aa: CSAITGRHYNEQFF
CDR3nt: TGCAGTGCTATAACTGGACGCCACTACAATGAGCAGTTCTTC

abundance: .
d_gene: .
j_gene: TRBJ2-5
v_gene: TRBV7-9
CDR3aa: CASSSKAGGGGETQYF
CDR3nt: TGTGCCAGCAGCTCGAAGGCCGGGGGCGGAGGGGAGACCCAGTACTTC

abundance: .
d_gene: .
j_gene: TRBJ2-1
v_gene: TRBV12-3/TRBV12-4
CDR3aa: CASSYGVDSEQFF
CDR3nt: TGTGCCAGCAGTTACGGGGTGGACAGTGAGCAGTTCTTC

abundance: .
d_gene: .
j_gene: TRBJ2-4
v_gene: TRBV27
CDR3aa: CASSFSGQWQNIQYF
CDR3nt: TGTGCCAGCAGTTTCTCGGGACAATGGCAAAACATTCAGTACTTC

abundance: .
d_gene: .
j_gene: TRBJ2-1
v_gene: TRBV12-3/TRBV12-4
CDR3aa: CASSPEDEQFF
CDR3nt: TGTGCCAGCAGTCCTGAGGATGAGCAGTTCTTC

abundance: few
d_gene: .
j_gene: TRBJ2-5
v_gene: TRBV27
CDR3aa: CASSFDSQETQYF
CDR3nt: TGTGCCAGCAGTTTTGACTCCCAAGAGACCCAGTACTTC

abundance: .
d_gene: .
j_gene: TRBJ2-1
v_gene: TRBV27
CDR3aa: CASSFNGISSYNEQFF
CDR3nt: TGTGCCAGCAGTTTTAACGGGATAAGCTCCTACAATGAGCAGTTCTTC

abundance: .
d_gene: TRBD2
j_gene: TRBJ2-1
v_gene: TRBV4-2
CDR3aa: CASSQAPLAAKYNEQFF
CDR3nt: TGTGCCAGCAGCCAAGCGCCACTAGCGGCAAAATACAATGAGCAGTTCTTC

abundance: .
d_gene: .
j_gene: TRBJ2-7
v_gene: TRBV6-5
CDR3aa: CASSYSGPPFPYEQYF
CDR3nt: TGTGCCAGCAGTTACTCAGGACCTCCGTTCCCCTACGAGCAGTACTTC

abundance: .
d_gene: TRBD2
j_gene: TRBJ2-3
v_gene: TRBV5-4
CDR3aa: CASSLAVVAGGDTQYF
CDR3nt: TGTGCCAGCAGCTTGGCCGTTGTAGCGGGAGGGGATACGCAGTATTTT

abundance: .
d_gene: TRBD2
j_gene: TRBJ2-7
v_gene: TRBV19
CDR3aa: CASSSASGAYEQYF
CDR3nt: TGTGCCAGTAGTAGCGCTAGCGGGGCCTACGAGCAGTACTTC

abundance: .
d_gene: .
j_gene: TRBJ2-7
v_gene: TRBV28
CDR3aa: CASSLFIPIRSYEQYF
CDR3nt: TGTGCCAGCAGTTTATTTATTCCCATACGATCCTACGAGCAGTACTTC